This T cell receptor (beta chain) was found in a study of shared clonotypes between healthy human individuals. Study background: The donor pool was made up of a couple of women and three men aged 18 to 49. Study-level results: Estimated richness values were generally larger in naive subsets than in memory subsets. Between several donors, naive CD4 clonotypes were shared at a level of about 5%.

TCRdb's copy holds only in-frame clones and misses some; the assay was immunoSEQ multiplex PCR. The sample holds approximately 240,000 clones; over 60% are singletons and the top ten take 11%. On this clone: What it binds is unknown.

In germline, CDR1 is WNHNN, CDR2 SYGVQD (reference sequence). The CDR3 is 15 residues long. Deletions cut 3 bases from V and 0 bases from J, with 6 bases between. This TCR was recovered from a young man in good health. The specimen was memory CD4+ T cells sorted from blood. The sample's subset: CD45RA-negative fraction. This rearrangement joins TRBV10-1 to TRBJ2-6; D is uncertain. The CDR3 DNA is TGCGCCAGCAGTGATACTGTCTCTGGGGCCAACGTCCTGACTTTC. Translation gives CASSDTVSGANVLTF.